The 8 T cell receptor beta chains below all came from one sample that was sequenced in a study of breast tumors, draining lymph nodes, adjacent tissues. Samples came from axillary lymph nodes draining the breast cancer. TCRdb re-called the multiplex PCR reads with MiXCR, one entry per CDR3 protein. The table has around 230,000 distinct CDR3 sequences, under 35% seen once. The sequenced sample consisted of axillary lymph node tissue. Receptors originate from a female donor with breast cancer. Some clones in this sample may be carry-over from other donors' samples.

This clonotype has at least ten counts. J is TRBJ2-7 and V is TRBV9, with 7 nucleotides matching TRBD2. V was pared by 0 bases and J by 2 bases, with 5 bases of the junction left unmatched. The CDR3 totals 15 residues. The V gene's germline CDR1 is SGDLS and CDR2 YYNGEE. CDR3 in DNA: TGTGCCAGCAGCGTAGCGGCTAGCGGTACCTACGAGCAGTACTTC. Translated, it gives CASSVAASGTYEQYF.

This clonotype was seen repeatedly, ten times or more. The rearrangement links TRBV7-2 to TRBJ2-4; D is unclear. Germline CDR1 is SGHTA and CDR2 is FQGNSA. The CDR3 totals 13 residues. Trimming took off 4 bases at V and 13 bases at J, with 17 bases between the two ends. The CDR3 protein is CASSSQTGVLQYF. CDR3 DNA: TGTGCCAGCAGCTCCCAGACGGGCGTACTACAGTACTTC.

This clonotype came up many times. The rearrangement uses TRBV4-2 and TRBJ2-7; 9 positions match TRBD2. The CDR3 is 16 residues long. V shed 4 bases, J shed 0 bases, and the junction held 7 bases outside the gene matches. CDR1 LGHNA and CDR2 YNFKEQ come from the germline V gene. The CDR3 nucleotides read TGTGCCAGCAGCCGAATTAGCGGGGGAAGCTCCTACGAGCAGTACTTC. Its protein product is CASSRISGGSSYEQYF.

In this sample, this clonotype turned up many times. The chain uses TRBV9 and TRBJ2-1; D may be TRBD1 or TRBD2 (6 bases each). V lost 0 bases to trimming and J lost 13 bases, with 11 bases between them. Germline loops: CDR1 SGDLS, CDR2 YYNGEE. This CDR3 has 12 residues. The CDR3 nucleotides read TGTGCCAGCAGCGTAGATCCGGGGGCTCAGTTCTTC. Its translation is CASSVDPGAQFF.

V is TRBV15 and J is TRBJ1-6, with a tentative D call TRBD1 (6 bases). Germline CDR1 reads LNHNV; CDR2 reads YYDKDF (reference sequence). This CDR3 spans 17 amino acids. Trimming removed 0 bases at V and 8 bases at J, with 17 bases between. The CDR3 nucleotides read TGTGCCACCAGCAGAGATCCGGGCCAGGGGCATTATTCACCCCTCCACTTT. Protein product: CATSRDPGQGHYSPLHF.

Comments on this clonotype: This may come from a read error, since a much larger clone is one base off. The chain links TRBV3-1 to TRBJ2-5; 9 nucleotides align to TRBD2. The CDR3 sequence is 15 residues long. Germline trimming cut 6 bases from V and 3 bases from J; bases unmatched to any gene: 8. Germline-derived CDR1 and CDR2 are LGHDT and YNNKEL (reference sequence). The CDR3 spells CASSPTPSGEETQYF. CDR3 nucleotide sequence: TGTGCCAGCAGTCCTACCCCTAGCGGGGAAGAGACCCAGTACTTC.

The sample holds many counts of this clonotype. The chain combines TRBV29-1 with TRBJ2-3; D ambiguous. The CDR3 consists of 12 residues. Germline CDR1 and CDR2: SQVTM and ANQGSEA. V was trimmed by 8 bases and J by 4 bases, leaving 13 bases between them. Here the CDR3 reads CSPRVGSDTQYF. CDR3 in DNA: TGCAGCCCTCGGGTGGGCTCAGATACGCAGTATTTT.

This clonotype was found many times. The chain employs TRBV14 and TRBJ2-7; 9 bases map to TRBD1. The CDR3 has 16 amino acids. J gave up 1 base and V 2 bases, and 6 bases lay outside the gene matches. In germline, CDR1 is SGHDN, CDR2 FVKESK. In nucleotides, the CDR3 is TGTGCCAGCAGCCAAATAATGGGACAGGGATCCTACGAGCAGTACTTC. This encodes CASSQIMGQGSYEQYF. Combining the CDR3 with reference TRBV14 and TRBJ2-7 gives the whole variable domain EAGVTQFPSHSVIEKGQTVTLRCDPISGHDNLYWYRRVMGKEIKFLLHFVKESKQDESGMPNNRFLAERTGGTYSTLKVQPAELEDSGVYFCASSQIMGQGSYEQYFGPGTRLTVT.